The subject of this entry is one T cell receptor beta chain. This sample was included in a study of T cell responses to AZD1222 COVID-19 vaccine. Trimming left V 3 bases short and J 0 bases short, with 0 bases between. The germline V gene has CDR1 SGHTA and CDR2 FQGNSA. This CDR3 is built from 12 residues. The table came from immunoSEQ multiplex PCR; TCRdb's copy has only in-frame clones and leaves some out. The sample holds 150,000 to 200,000 clones, around 88% seen once. The chain links TRBV7-2 to TRBJ1-5, with D uncertain. The sample here was peripheral blood, taken on day 0 of AZD1222 vaccination. The clonotype was recovered from an adult in good health. The CDR3 region has the DNA TGTGCCAGCAGCTTTAGCAATCAGCCCCAGCATTTT. This translates into CASSFSNQPQHF.